This TCR beta chain appears in the sequencing data of a study of T cells expressing NK-cell markers (dated by TCRdb to about 2020). Context from the whole study: Eight or nine donors provided sorted CD3+CD56+NKG2C+, CD3+CD56+NKG2C- and CD3+CD56-NKG2C+ T-cell subsets, whose TCR beta-chain repertoires were profiled. Randomly selected healthy volunteers, three men and five women, were used as the eight sequenced donors. Illumina HiSeq 2000/2500, MiSeq or NextSeq was used to sequence libraries as 2 x 150 bp reads. Seven of the eight sequenced donors were HCMV-seropositive and one was HCMV-seronegative.

Study-level results and caveats: Those dominant clonotypes were again the most abundant among CD3+CD56-NKG2C+ cells in a few donors, at about 28.3-65%. Whether the expanded NKG2C-expressing T cell clones were specific for HCMV antigens remained unclear. In over five donors, the dominant CD3+CD56+NKG2C+ clonotypes were among the top 10 CD8+ clonotypes and accounted for roughly 1.0-7.5% of CD8+ T cells.

The sample was run on an Illumina HiSeq 2000. 5'RACE template switching, by which a universal primer site and unique molecular identifiers were added, was used to make TCR beta cDNA libraries. cDNA synthesis was primed from the TCR beta constant segment, followed by two successive PCR amplification steps. As for the original processing: Reads were demultiplexed and grouped by UMI with MIGEC, and clonotypes were assembled and quantified with MiTCR. To exclude erroneous sequences, any TCR cDNA sequence not supported by at least two reads was discarded. The tcR package was used for downstream repertoire analysis, and clonotypes were matched across fractions by CDR3 nucleotide sequence plus V segment. Antigen specificity was annotated against VDJdb with VDJmatch, allowing one amino acid substitution in CDR3. TCRdb reprocessed the reads and assigns one entry to each CDR3 protein sequence, leaving out DNA. V and J calls and clone size were set by TCRdb, not the authors. This sample's records show 500,000 to 700,000 distinct CDR3 sequences. In total, the top ten clones hold approximately 3.5% of the sample.

The germline V gene provides CDR1 MNHEY and CDR2 SVGAGI. Inclusive of the bounding cysteine and phenylalanine, the CDR3 is 13 residues long. Only the protein is on record. To determine HCMV serostatus, a commercial ELISA kit was used to detect HCMV-specific IgG in serum. Ficoll density gradient centrifugation was used to isolate peripheral blood mononuclear cells from blood. About this clonotype itself: The antigen it recognizes is unknown.

Sample: blood T cells: a sorted CD56 or NKG2C T cell subset, CD4+ or CD8+ T cells, or bulk PBMC T cells (not recorded which). The sequence came from a man aged 18 to 30 in good health. Donor details come from another sample of the same person, matched by shared clones. The rearranged segments are TRBV6-5 and TRBJ2-1; TCRdb indicates TRBD2, and absent DNA this call remains unverified. The CDR3: CASSYKTSPEQFF.